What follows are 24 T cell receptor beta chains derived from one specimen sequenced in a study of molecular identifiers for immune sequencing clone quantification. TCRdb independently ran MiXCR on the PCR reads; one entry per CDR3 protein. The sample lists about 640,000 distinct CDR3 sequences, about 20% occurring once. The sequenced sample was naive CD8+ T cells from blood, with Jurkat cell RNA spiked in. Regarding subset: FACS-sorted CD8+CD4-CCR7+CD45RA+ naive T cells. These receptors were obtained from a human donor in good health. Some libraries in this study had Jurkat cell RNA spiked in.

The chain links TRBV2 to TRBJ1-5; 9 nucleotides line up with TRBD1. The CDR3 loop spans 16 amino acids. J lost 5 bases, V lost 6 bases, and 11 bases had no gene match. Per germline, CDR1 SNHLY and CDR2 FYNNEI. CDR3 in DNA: TGTGCCAGCAGGGACAGGGGATTAGGCCCTCATCAGCCCCAGCATTTT. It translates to CASRDRGLGPHQPQHF.

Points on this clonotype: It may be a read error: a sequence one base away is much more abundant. CDR3: CASSASGAGVPQETQCF. The CDR3 nucleotides read TGCGCCAGCAGCGCAAGCGGCGCGGGGGTGCCTCAAGAGACCCAGTGCTTC. The rearrangement links TRBV4-1 to TRBJ2-5; TRBD2 matches 7 bases. The length of the CDR3 is 17 residues. Germline V gives CDR1 MGHRA, CDR2 YSYEKL.

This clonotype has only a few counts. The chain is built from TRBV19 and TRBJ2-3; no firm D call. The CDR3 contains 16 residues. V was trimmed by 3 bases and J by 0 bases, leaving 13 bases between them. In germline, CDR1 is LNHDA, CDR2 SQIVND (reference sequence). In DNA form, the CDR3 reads TGTGCCAGTAGTATTGGTTTGTTTGGAAGCACAGATACGCAGTATTTT. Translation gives CASSIGLFGSTDTQYF.

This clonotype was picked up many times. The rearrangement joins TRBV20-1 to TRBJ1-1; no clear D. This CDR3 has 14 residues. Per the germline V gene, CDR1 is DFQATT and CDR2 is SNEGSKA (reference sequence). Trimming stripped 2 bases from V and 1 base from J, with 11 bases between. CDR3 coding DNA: TGCAGTGCTAGATTTTTCAAGGGGAACACTGAAGCTTTCTTT. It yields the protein CSARFFKGNTEAFF.

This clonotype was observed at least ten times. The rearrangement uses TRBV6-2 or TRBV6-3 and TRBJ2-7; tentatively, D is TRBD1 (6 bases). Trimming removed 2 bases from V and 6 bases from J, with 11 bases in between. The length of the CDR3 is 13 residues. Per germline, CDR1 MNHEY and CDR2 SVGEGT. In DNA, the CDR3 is TGTGCCAGCAGTTACCCCTCAGGGGTCGAGCAGTACTTC. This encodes CASSYPSGVEQYF.

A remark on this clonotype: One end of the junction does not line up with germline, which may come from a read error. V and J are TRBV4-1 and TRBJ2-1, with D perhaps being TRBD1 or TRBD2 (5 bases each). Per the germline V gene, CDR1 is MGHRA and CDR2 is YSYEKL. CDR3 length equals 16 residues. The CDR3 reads CASSQGSGSSYNEQSF. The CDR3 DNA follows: TGCGCCAGCAGCCAGGGATCAGGGTCTAGCTACAATGAGCAGTCCTTC.

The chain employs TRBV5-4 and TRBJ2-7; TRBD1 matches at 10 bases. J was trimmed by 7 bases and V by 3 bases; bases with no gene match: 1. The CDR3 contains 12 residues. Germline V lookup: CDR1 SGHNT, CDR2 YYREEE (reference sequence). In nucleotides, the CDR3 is TGTGCCAGCAGCTGGGGACAGGGGGAGCAGTACTTC. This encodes CASSWGQGEQYF.

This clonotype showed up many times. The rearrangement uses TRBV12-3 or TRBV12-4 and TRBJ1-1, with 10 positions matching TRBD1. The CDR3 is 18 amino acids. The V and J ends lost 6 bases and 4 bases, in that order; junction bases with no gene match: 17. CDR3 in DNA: TGTGCCAGCAGCCTAAGTCCCGGGACAGGGGATGGAACCACTGAAGCTTTCTTT. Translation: CASSLSPGTGDGTTEAFF.

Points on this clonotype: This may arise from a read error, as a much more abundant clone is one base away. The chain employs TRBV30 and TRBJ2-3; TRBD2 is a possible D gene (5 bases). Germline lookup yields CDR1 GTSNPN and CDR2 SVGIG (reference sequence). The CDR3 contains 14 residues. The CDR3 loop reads CAWSVLASTVTQYF. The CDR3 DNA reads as TGTGCCTGGAGTGTCCTCGCTAGCACAGTTACGCAGTATTTT.

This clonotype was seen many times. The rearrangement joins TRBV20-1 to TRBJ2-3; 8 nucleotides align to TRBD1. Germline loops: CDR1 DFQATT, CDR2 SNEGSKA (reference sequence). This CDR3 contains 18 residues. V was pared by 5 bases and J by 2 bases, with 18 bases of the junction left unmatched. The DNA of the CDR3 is TGCAGTGCTCACTCCAGTCCGATCGGGACAGGAGCCACAGATACGCAGTATTTT. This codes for CSAHSSPIGTGATDTQYF.

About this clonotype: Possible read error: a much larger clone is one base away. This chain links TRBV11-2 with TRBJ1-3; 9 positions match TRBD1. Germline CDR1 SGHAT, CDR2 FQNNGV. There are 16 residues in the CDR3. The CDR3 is CASSLLGQGSGSTIYF. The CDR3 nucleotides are TGTGCCAGCAGCTTATTGGGACAGGGTTCGGGAAGCACCATATATTTT.

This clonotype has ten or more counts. CDR3 sequence reads: CASSAWLQGVETQYF. CDR3 nucleotides: TGTGCCAGCAGTGCCTGGTTACAGGGCGTCGAGACCCAGTACTTC. The J gene is TRBJ2-5, the V gene TRBV27; tentatively, D is TRBD1 (6 bases). V was trimmed by 5 bases and J by 5 bases, leaving 18 bases between them. Germline V gene sequence: CDR1 MNHEY, CDR2 SMNVEV (reference sequence). The CDR3 totals 15 residues.

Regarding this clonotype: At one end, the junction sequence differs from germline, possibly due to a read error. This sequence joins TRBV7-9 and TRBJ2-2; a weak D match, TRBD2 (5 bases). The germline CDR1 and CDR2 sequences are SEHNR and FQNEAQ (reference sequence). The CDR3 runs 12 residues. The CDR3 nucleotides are TGTGCCAGCGAACTATCTACCGGGGAGCTGTTCTTT. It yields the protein CASELSTGELFF.

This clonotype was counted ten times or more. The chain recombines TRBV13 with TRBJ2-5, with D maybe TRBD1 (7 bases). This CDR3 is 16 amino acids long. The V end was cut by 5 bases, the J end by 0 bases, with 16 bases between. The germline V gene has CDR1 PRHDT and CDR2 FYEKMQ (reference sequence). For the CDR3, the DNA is TGTGCCAGCAGCAGAGGGGGGACAGAGTACCAAGAGACCCAGTACTTC. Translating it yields CASSRGGTEYQETQYF.

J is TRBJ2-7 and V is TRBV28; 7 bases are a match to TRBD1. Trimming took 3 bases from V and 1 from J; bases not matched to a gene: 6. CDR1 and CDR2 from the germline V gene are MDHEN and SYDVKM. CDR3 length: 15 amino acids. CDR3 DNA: TGTGCCAGCAGTTTTAGAGGACAGGTATCCTACGAGCAGTACTTC. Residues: CASSFRGQVSYEQYF.

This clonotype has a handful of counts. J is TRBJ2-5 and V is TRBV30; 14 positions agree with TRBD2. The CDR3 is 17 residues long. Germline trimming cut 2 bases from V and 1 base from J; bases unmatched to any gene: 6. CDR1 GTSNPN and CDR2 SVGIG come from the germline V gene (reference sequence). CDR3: CAWSPMGLAGAQETQYF. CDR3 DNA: TGTGCCTGGAGTCCTATGGGACTAGCGGGGGCCCAAGAGACCCAGTACTTC.

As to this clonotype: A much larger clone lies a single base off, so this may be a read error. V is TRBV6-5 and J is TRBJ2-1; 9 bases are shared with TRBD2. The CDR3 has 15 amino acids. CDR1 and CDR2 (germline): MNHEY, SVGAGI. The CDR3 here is CASRNRGGAGNEQSF. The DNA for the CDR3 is TGTGCCAGCAGGAATCGCGGGGGGGCTGGCAATGAGCAGTCCTTC.

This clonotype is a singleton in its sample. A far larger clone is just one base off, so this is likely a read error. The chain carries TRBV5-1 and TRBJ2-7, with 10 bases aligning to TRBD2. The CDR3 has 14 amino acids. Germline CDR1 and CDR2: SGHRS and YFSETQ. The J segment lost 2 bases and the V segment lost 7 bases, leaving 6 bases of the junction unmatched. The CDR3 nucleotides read TGCGCCAGCGGCTGGACTAGCGGCACCTACGAGCAGTACTTC. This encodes CASGWTSGTYEQYF.

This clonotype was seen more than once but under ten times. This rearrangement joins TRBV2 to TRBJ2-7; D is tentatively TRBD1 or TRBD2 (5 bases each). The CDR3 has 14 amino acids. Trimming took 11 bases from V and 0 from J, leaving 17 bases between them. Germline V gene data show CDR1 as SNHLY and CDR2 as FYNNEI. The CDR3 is CAGVGHSDSYEQYF. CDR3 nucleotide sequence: TGTGCCGGGGTTGGACATAGCGACTCCTACGAGCAGTACTTC.

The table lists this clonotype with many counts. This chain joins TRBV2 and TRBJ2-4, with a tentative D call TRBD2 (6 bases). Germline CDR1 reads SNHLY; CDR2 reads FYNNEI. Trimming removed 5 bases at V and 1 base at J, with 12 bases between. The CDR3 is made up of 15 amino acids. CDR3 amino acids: CASSFEGRAKNIQYF. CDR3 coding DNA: TGTGCCAGCAGTTTTGAAGGGAGGGCCAAAAACATTCAGTACTTC.

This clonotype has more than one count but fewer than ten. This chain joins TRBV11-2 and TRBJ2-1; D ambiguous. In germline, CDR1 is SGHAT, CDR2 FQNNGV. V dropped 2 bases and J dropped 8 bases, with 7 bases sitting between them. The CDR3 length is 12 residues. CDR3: CASSLTFYEQFF. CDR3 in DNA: TGTGCCAGCAGCTTAACGTTTTATGAGCAGTTCTTC.

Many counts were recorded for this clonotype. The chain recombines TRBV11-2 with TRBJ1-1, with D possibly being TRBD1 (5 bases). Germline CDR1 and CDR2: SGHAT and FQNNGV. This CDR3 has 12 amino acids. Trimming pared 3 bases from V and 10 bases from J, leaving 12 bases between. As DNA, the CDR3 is TGTGCCAGCAGCTTTTCAGGGTATATAGCTTTCTTT. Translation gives CASSFSGYIAFF.

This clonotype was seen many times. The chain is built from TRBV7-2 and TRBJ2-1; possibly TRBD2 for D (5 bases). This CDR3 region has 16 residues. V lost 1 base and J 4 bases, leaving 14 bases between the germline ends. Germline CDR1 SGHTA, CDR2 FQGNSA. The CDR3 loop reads CASSLVTGLTYNEQFF. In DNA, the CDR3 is TGTGCCAGCAGCTTAGTCACGGGGTTGACTTACAATGAGCAGTTCTTC.

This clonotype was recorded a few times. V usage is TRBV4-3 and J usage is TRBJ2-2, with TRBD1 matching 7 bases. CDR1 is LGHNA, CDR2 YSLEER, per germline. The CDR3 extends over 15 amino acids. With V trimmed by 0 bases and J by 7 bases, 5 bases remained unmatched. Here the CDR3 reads CASSQEAQGRGELFF. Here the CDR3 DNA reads TGCGCCAGCAGCCAAGAGGCACAGGGGCGCGGGGAGCTGTTTTTT.